Sequencing of this T cell receptor (beta chain) was carried out in a study of blood T cell repertoires in COVID-19. Whole-study context: The United States, Italy and Spain were the sources of the acute and convalescent COVID-19 samples.

Per the germline V gene, CDR1 is GTSNPN and CDR2 is SVGIG (reference sequence). The CDR3 is made up of 14 amino acids. V lost 1 base to trimming and J lost 5 bases; unmatched junction nucleotides: 8. In the study's own analysis: Reference gene primers were amplified, and this amplification served to estimate nucleated cell counts. The method was immunoSEQ multiplex PCR; TCRdb's version includes in-frame clones alone and lacks a portion of them. The V and J calls and clone size are taken from that table; D and trimming were inferred from the DNA. The top ten hold roughly 6.7% of the sample, which has more than 250,000 clones, 89% seen once.

The receptor was isolated from a man aged 18 to 30 who had recovered from COVID-19. The genes are TRBV30 and TRBJ2-7; 7 positions agree with TRBD2. Sequenced input: peripheral blood. This chain's CDR3 is CAWSALAIFHEQYF. The CDR3 bases are TGTGCCTGGAGTGCACTAGCGATTTTCCACGAGCAGTACTTC.